Below are 20 T cell receptor beta chains sequenced from a single sample in a study of cytomegalovirus exposure and HLA in healthy donors. Method: immunoSEQ multiplex PCR; TCRdb's copy keeps in-frame clones and lacks some. The sample includes some 170,000 clones, 85% to 90% seen only once; the top ten take 5.7%. Material for sequencing was PBMCs. The receptors shown here come from a woman in her thirties in good health and CMV-seronegative.

The chain combines TRBV5-1 with TRBJ1-2, with D perhaps TRBD1 (5 bases). Trimming cost V 4 bases and J 3 bases, with 16 bases left between them. CDR3 length: 15 amino acids. CDR1 SGHRS and CDR2 YFSETQ come from the germline V gene. CDR3 sequence: CASSAAQGSYYGYTF. Written as DNA, the CDR3 is TGCGCCAGCAGCGCGGCCCAGGGTTCCTACTATGGCTACACCTTC. The entire variable domain, with the rest obtained from reference TRBV5-1 and TRBJ1-2, is as follows: KAGVTQTPRYLIKTRGQQVTLSCSPISGHRSVSWYQQTPGQGLQFLFEYFSETQRNKGNFPGRFSGRQFSNSRSEMNVSTLELGDSALYLCASSAAQGSYYGYTFGSGTRLTVV.

This clone was seen once. The chain couples TRBV18 to TRBJ1-6, with D perhaps matching TRBD1 (6 bases). The CDR3 extends over 15 amino acids. From germline, CDR1 is KGHSH and CDR2 LQKENI. Trimming took off 6 bases at V and 7 bases at J, with 16 bases between the two ends. CDR3 residues: CASSLGGAGNSPLHF. CDR3 in DNA: TGTGCCAGCTCCCTGGGGGGGGCAGGGAATTCACCCCTCCACTTT. The entire variable domain, with the rest obtained from reference TRBV18 and TRBJ1-6, is as follows: NAGVMQNPRHLVRRRGQEARLRCSPMKGHSHVYWYRQLPEEGLKFMVYLQKENIIDESGMPKERFSAEFPKEGPSILRIQQVVRGDSAAYFCASSLGGAGNSPLHFGNGTRLTVT.

This sequence joins TRBV7-2 and TRBJ1-2; weak D call: TRBD1 (6 bases). CDR3 length: 14 residues. The V end lost 5 bases, the J end lost 4 bases, and 14 bases lay between the germline ends. Germline loops: CDR1 SGHTA, CDR2 FQGNSA. This CDR3 reads CASSRDTLSYGYTF. The CDR3, as DNA: TGTGCCAGCAGCCGGGACACCCTAAGCTATGGCTACACCTTC.

The V gene is TRBV5-6, the J gene TRBJ1-1; D gene uncertain. The CDR3 length is 15 residues. Trimming removed 3 bases from V and 3 bases from J, with 15 bases in between. CDR1 and CDR2 (germline): SGHDT, YYEEEE. CDR3 nucleotides: TGTGCCAGCAGCTCCCTTTTCGGAGAGGACACTGAAGCTTTCTTT. It yields the protein CASSSLFGEDTEAFF.

This chain links TRBV4-2 with TRBJ1-4; no definite D call. The germline V gene encodes CDR1 LGHNA and CDR2 YNFKEQ. The CDR3 is 22 residues long. The V and J ends lost 3 bases and 10 bases respectively, with 39 bases between them. The CDR3 DNA reads as TGTGCCAGCAGCCACGTACGAAATCGCGGTGCTGACGCTCGGCCGGCTGTGGGAAAACTGTTTTTT. It translates to CASSHVRNRGADARPAVGKLFF.

This clone was seen repeatedly, ten times or more. The chain is built from TRBV7-3 and TRBJ2-1; D gene unclear. There are 13 residues in the CDR3. Per germline, CDR1 SGHTA and CDR2 FQGTGA. The V and J ends lost 2 bases and 7 bases respectively, with 9 bases between them. The CDR3 reads CASSLWVGNEQFF. The CDR3 DNA reads as TGTGCCAGCAGCTTATGGGTAGGGAATGAGCAGTTCTTC.

The chain recombines TRBV4-3 with TRBJ1-2; tentative D call: TRBD1 (6 bases). The V end was cut by 0 bases, the J end by 4 bases, with 12 bases between. The V gene's germline CDR1 is LGHNA and CDR2 YSLEER. The CDR3 runs to 15 residues. This CDR3 is CASSQDFKGGYGYTF. The CDR3 bases are TGCGCCAGCAGCCAAGATTTTAAAGGGGGCTATGGCTACACCTTC.

The chain joins TRBV7-9 to TRBJ1-2, with unresolved D. Trimming took off 2 bases at V and 6 bases at J, with 10 bases between the two ends. The CDR3 contains 13 residues. Germline V gene sequence: CDR1 SEHNR, CDR2 FQNEAQ (reference sequence). This chain's CDR3 is CASSLMDLDGYTF. In DNA, the CDR3 is TGTGCCAGCAGCTTAATGGACCTCGATGGCTACACCTTC.

CDR3 nucleotide sequence: TGCGCCAGCAGCCATACAGGGTCCGAGCAGTACTTC. This encodes CASSHTGSEQYF. The rearrangement joins TRBV4-3 to TRBJ2-7, with D tentatively TRBD1 (6 bases). The CDR3 consists of 12 residues. Germline values: CDR1 LGHNA, CDR2 YSLEER. Trimming cost V 3 bases and J 6 bases, with 9 bases left between them.

The chain uses TRBV6-5 and TRBJ1-6; 9 bases agree with TRBD1. This CDR3 spans 15 amino acids. The V and J ends lost 2 bases and 5 bases, in that order; junction bases with no gene match: 1. CDR1 is MNHEY and CDR2 is SVGAGI in the germline V gene. The CDR3 sequence is CASSYGDRDNSPLHF. DNA for the CDR3: TGTGCCAGCAGTTACGGGGACAGGGATAATTCACCCCTCCACTTT.

This clone was detected once. The chain carries TRBV6-1 and TRBJ2-7, with 11 bases matching TRBD2. V gave up 8 bases and J gave up 6 bases; unmatched junction bases: 9. The CDR3 covers 14 residues. Germline CDR1 MNHNS, CDR2 SASEGT. The CDR3 spells CASLPGTSGVEQYF. CDR3 nucleotides: TGTGCCAGCTTACCGGGGACTAGCGGCGTCGAGCAGTACTTC.

The chain links TRBV5-6 to TRBJ1-1; D gene ambiguous. The CDR3 loop spans 12 amino acids. Per the germline V gene, CDR1 is SGHDT and CDR2 is YYEEEE. Trimming took off 0 bases at V and 4 bases at J, with 4 bases between the two ends. The DNA of the CDR3 is TGTGCCAGCAGCTTGGCCGCCACTGAAGCTTTCTTT. Amino acid sequence: CASSLAATEAFF.

V is TRBV10-3 and J is TRBJ1-3; D is possibly TRBD1 (6 bases). This CDR3 spans 13 amino acids. Germline V lookup: CDR1 ENHRY, CDR2 SYGVKD. The ends were cut back, 4 bases at V and 4 bases at J, with 8 bases in the middle. The CDR3, as DNA: TGTGCCATCAGTGTTGGACAGGGAAACACCATATATTTT. It yields the protein CAISVGQGNTIYF.

The V call is TRBV15, the J call TRBJ2-3; tentatively, D is TRBD1 or TRBD2 (5 bases each). The V gene's germline CDR1 is LNHNV and CDR2 YYDKDF (reference sequence). There are 15 residues in the CDR3. The V end was cut by 6 bases, the J end by 5 bases, with 18 bases between. The chain's CDR3 is CATRSSGTARDTQYF. The CDR3 DNA sequence: TGTGCCACCAGATCCTCCGGGACCGCCCGAGATACGCAGTATTTT. Variable domain in full (rest from reference TRBV15 and TRBJ2-3): DAMVIQNPRYQVTQFGKPVTLSCSQTLNHNVMYWYQQKSSQAPKLLFHYYDKDFNNEADTPDNFQSRRPNTSFCFLDIRSPGLGDTAMYLCATRSSGTARDTQYFGPGTRLTVL.

V is TRBV7-9 and J is TRBJ1-4, with D unclear. The germline V and J ends were trimmed by 5 bases and 6 bases, with 7 bases remaining between them. CDR1 is SEHNR, CDR2 FQNEAQ, per germline (reference sequence). The CDR3 is 12 residues long. CDR3 in amino acids: CASSRLDEKLFF. CDR3 sequence (DNA): TGTGCCAGCAGCCGCCTTGATGAAAAACTGTTTTTT.

V is TRBV6-4 and J is TRBJ2-1; no clear D gene. V lost 6 bases, J lost 0 bases, and 6 bases lay in between. This CDR3 is 13 amino acids long. CDR1 MRHNA and CDR2 SNTAGT come from the germline V gene. This chain's CDR3 is CASSQSSYNEQFF. The CDR3 DNA is TGTGCCAGCAGCCAGAGCTCCTACAATGAGCAGTTCTTC.

The rearrangement joins TRBV6-9 to TRBJ1-4; D gene uncertain. The CDR3 consists of 17 residues. The germline CDR1 and CDR2 sequences are MNHGY and SVAAGI. V was shortened by 7 bases and J by 6 bases, with 24 bases between the two germline ends. The CDR3 reads CASTAFSSPYHYEKLFF. CDR3 coding DNA: TGTGCCAGCACTGCATTCTCTTCACCGTACCATTATGAAAAACTGTTTTTT.

The V and J genes are TRBV6-1 and TRBJ1-5, with TRBD1 identical over 7 bases. Trimming at V came to 4 bases and at J to 1 base, leaving 13 bases not matched to a gene. Germline assignment: CDR1 MNHNS and CDR2 SASEGT. The CDR3 totals 18 residues. The DNA of the CDR3 is TGTGCCAGCAGTGGCCAGGGGGTTTCAGGGGCGAGCAATCAGCCCCAGCATTTT. It specifies CASSGQGVSGASNQPQHF.

J is TRBJ1-5 and V is TRBV19; D might be TRBD1 (6 bases). This CDR3 region has 17 residues. The V end lost 4 bases, the J end lost 2 bases, and 18 bases lay between the germline ends. CDR1 and CDR2 (germline): LNHDA, SQIVND (reference sequence). The DNA of the CDR3 is TGTGCCAGTAGTAACGGTTGGGGGGGGCCGGGCAATCAGCCCCAGCATTTT. This gives the protein CASSNGWGGPGNQPQHF.

This clone appeared a single time. Distinct nucleotide sequences in the sample also encode this CDR3. The chain uses TRBV14 and TRBJ2-1; 10 bases align to TRBD2. The CDR3 length is 15 residues. V trimming: 1 base; J trimming: 7 bases; junction bases outside the gene matches: 4. Germline V lookup: CDR1 SGHDN, CDR2 FVKESK. This CDR3 is CASSQAAGGPNEQFF. DNA of the CDR3: TGTGCCAGCAGCCAAGCAGCGGGGGGGCCAAATGAGCAGTTCTTC.